This is a list of T cell receptor beta chains from one sample in a study of identifying expanded T cells in peripheral blood. Repertoires were generated with immunoSEQ multiplex PCR, while TCRdb's copy carries only in-frame clones and drops some. The data hold around 99,000 clones, with 88% observed a single time. Input material: blood. These receptors all come from a person aged 18 to 75 in good health. CDR3s include the opening cysteine and the closing phenylalanine or tryptophan. The D gene is left open where the match is weak. Size tells how often a clone was seen (once, few, many) or the class of an expanded clone, and some rows leave it out.

J gene | D gene | clone size | V gene | CDR3 DNA | CDR3 protein
TRBJ2-1 | NA | once | TRBV25-1 | TGTGCCAGCAGTGTGGGGAACACCTACAATGAGCAGTTCTTC | CASSVGNTYNEQFF
TRBJ2-7 | TRBD1 | NA | TRBV4-1 | TGCGCCAGCAGCCAAGAAGCAGAAGGACAGGGGTACTACGAGCAGTACTTC | CASSQEAEGQGYYEQYF
TRBJ2-1 | TRBD1 | few | TRBV10-3 | TGTGCCATCAGTGGATCACGTGACAGGGTTTCCTACAATGAGCAGTTCTTC | CAISGSRDRVSYNEQFF
TRBJ2-3 | TRBD2 | once | TRBV4-2 | TGTGCCAGCAGCCAAGGGACTAGCGGGGTTGGAGATACGCAGTATTTT | CASSQGTSGVGDTQYF
TRBJ2-5 | NA | NA | TRBV28 | TGTGCCAGCAGTTCCCCGCCCGGAGCCTCTCAAGAGACCCAGTACTTC | CASSSPPGASQETQYF
TRBJ2-7 | TRBD1 | NA | TRBV7-9 | TGTGCCAGCATCGCCGGGACAGGGGGCGCAGGGTCCTACGAGCAGTACTTC | CASIAGTGGAGSYEQYF
TRBJ2-5 | TRBD2 | NA | TRBV5-1 | TGCGCCAGCACCCTCTTGGCCGGGCCCGGGGGGGCCTCGGAGACCCAGTACTTC | CASTLLAGPGGASETQYF
TRBJ2-4 | TRBD1 | NA | TRBV28 | TGTGCCAGCAGTCCCCGGACAGGGGCGGACATTCAGTACTTC | CASSPRTGADIQYF
TRBJ1-5 | TRBD1 | NA | TRBV5-1 | TGCGCCAGCAGCGTGACAGGGAGCAGCAATCAGCCCCAGCATTTT | CASSVTGSSNQPQHF
TRBJ1-4 | NA | NA | TRBV14 | TGTGGGGTCGGGGGGGCTCGGAAGGCAACTAATGAAAAACTGTTTTTT | CGVGGARKATNEKLFF
TRBJ1-1 | NA | NA | TRBV19 | TGTGCCAGTAGTACAGGGGCCGGTGTTACTGAAGCTTTCTTT | CASSTGAGVTEAFF
TRBJ2-3 | NA | NA | TRBV5-4 | TGTGCCAGCAGCGCAACAGGGAACACAGATACGCAGTATTTT | CASSATGNTDTQYF
TRBJ1-5 | NA | NA | TRBV7-3 | TGTGCCAGCAGCTCCGGGCCTCGAAGCAATCAGCCCCAGCATTTT | CASSSGPRSNQPQHF
TRBJ1-2 | NA | NA | TRBV25-1 | TGTGCCAGCAGTGAAACAGCTAACTATGGCTACACCTTC | CASSETANYGYTF
TRBJ2-6 | NA | NA | TRBV2 | TGTGCCAGCATGAGGGTAAAAGCTGGGGCCAACGTCCTGACTTTC | CASMRVKAGANVLTF
TRBJ2-5 | NA | NA | TRBV7-2 | TGTGCCAGCAGTTTCCTAGGGGCGGGGACCCAGTACTTC | CASSFLGAGTQYF
TRBJ2-1 | TRBD2 | NA | TRBV4-2 | TGTGCCAGCAGCCAAGGGGGGCTAGCGGGAGGATACAATGAGCAGTTCTTC | CASSQGGLAGGYNEQFF
TRBJ2-7 | NA | NA | TRBV4-1 | TGCGCCAGCAGCCCACAGGTTATCTCCTACGAGCAGTACTTC | CASSPQVISYEQYF
TRBJ1-2 | NA | NA | TRBV28 | TGTGCCAGCAGTTCGGGAGGCGTGAACGGCTATGGCTACACCTTC | CASSSGGVNGYGYTF
TRBJ1-1 | NA | NA | TRBV7-2 | TGTGCCAGCAGTCCGGACAGACTGGTCACTGAAGCTTTCTTT | CASSPDRLVTEAFF
TRBJ2-3 | TRBD2 | NA | TRBV6-5 | TGTGCCAGCAGCTACGGACTAGCGGGGAGCACAGATACGCAGTATTTT | CASSYGLAGSTDTQYF
TRBJ1-2 | NA | NA | TRBV10-3 | TGTGCCATCAGTGAGTCGGGCCGAGCTAACTATGGCTACACCTTC | CAISESGRANYGYTF
TRBJ2-3 | NA | NA | TRBV5-4 | TGTGCCAGCAGCTTGGCCGGAGGGGGCTCGGATACGCAGTATTTT | CASSLAGGGSDTQYF
TRBJ1-2 | TRBD1 | NA | TRBV10-3 | TGTGCCATCAGTGAGTCGAGAGAAGACAGGGGCCGCGGCTACACCTTC | CAISESREDRGRGYTF
TRBJ1-2 | TRBD1 | NA | TRBV7-2 | TGTGCCAGCAGCTTACTCGACAGGGACTATGGCTACACCTTC | CASSLLDRDYGYTF
TRBJ2-1 | NA | NA | TRBV2 | TGTGCCAGCAGACAGGGTTCCTACAATGAGCAGTTCTTC | CASRQGSYNEQFF
TRBJ2-7 | NA | NA | TRBV11-2 | TGTGCCAGCAGCTTAGAAATCAGGGGCGAGCAGTACTTC | CASSLEIRGEQYF
TRBJ2-7 | TRBD1 | once | TRBV7-9 | TGTGCCAGCAGCCCCCCAGGGACAGGGTTGCACGAGCAGTACTTC | CASSPPGTGLHEQYF
TRBJ1-1 | TRBD1 | NA | TRBV6-4 | TGTGCCAGCAGTCAGACAGGGAGCGGAACTGAAGCTTTCTTT | CASSQTGSGTEAFF
TRBJ2-1 | NA | NA | TRBV27 | TGTGCCAGCAGACGGAGTATCTCCTACAATGAGCAGTTCTTC | CASRRSISYNEQFF
TRBJ1-1 | NA | NA | TRBV29-1 | TGCAGCGTTGAAACAGGGATAACTGAAGCTTTCTTT | CSVETGITEAFF
TRBJ2-7 | TRBD1 | once | TRBV7-8 | TGTGCCAGCAGTCGACAGGGGTCCAACTCCTACGAGCAGTACTTC | CASSRQGSNSYEQYF
TRBJ1-1 | NA | NA | TRBV10-1 | TGCGCCAGCAGTGAGGGCGGACAGAGGACTGAAGCTTTCTTT | CASSEGGQRTEAFF
TRBJ2-1 | NA | NA | TRBV10-2 | TGCGCCAGCAGTGTACCGGGACTCCGGGCCTCATCCGGCTCCTACAATGAGCAGTTCTTC | CASSVPGLRASSGSYNEQFF
TRBJ2-1 | NA | NA | TRBV28 | TGTGCCAGCGTCGGACCTTGGCCTTACAATGAGCAGTTCTTC | CASVGPWPYNEQFF
TRBJ2-1 | NA | NA | TRBV13 | TGTGCCAGCAGCCCGGGAGTCGGTGAGCAGTTCTTC | CASSPGVGEQFF
TRBJ1-2 | TRBD1 | NA | TRBV10-3 | TGTGCCAGCAGTTACTCCCCGGACAGGACTTATGGCTACACCTTC | CASSYSPDRTYGYTF
TRBJ1-1 | NA | NA | TRBV2 | TGTGCCAGCAGTTCTCAGATTAACACTGAAGCTTTCTTT | CASSSQINTEAFF
TRBJ2-2 | TRBD2 | NA | TRBV28 | TGTGCCAGCAGTTTATGGGAACTAGCGGGGGGGCCCGGGGAGCTGTTTTTT | CASSLWELAGGPGELFF
TRBJ2-5 | NA | NA | TRBV2 | TGTGCCAGCAGCTGGAATGGGGGACAAGAGACCCAGTACTTC | CASSWNGGQETQYF
TRBJ2-7 | NA | NA | TRBV7-9 | TGTGCCAGCAGCTTAGACAGCCTGACCCAAGGGCAGTACTTC | CASSLDSLTQGQYF
TRBJ1-3 | NA | once | TRBV5-4 | TGTGCCAGCACCGACGGACTCTGGAGTGGAAACACCATATATTTT | CASTDGLWSGNTIYF
TRBJ1-1 | NA | NA | TRBV6-5 | TGTGCCAGCATGCCCGTGATTGAAGCTTTCTTT | CASMPVIEAFF
TRBJ1-3 | NA | NA | TRBV7-9 | TGTGCCAGCAGCGTCAGGGATTTT | CASSVRDF
TRBJ2-1 | TRBD2 | NA | TRBV14 | TGTGCCAGCAGCCAAACTAGCGGGAGCTCCTACAATGAGCAGTTCTTC | CASSQTSGSSYNEQFF
TRBJ2-3 | NA | NA | TRBV7-9 | TGTGCCAGCAGCACCACGGGTGTCGGAGCAGATACGCAGTATTTT | CASSTTGVGADTQYF
TRBJ1-5 | NA | NA | TRBV28 | TGTGCCAGCAGTTTGCACAGGGTGGAGCAGCCCCAGCATTTT | CASSLHRVEQPQHF
TRBJ2-2 | NA | NA | TRBV27 | TGTGCCAGCAGTTGGTCCGGGGAGCTGTTTTTT | CASSWSGELFF
TRBJ2-2 | TRBD2 | few | TRBV5-1 | TGCGCCACAAAGGGACTAGCGGAGCAAAACACCGGGGAGCTGTTTTTT | CATKGLAEQNTGELFF
TRBJ2-2 | NA | NA | TRBV7-2 | TGTGCCAGCAGCGCCTACACCGGGGAGCTGTTTTTT | CASSAYTGELFF
TRBJ2-2 | TRBD1 | NA | TRBV7-9 | TGTGCCAGCAGCCTAGGGGGCCCGAACACCGGGGAGCTGTTTTTT | CASSLGGPNTGELFF
TRBJ2-1 | NA | NA | TRBV7-9 | TGTGCCAGCAGGCCAGGGTCACAGGGCAATGAGCAGTTCTTC | CASRPGSQGNEQFF
TRBJ2-7 | NA | once | TRBV19 | TGTGCCAGTAGTATATCCAGGGGAGCAATCGAGCAGTACTTC | CASSISRGAIEQYF
TRBJ2-3 | TRBD1 | NA | TRBV4-3 | TGCGCCAGCAGCCCGGGACAGGGCGCAGATACGCAGTATTTT | CASSPGQGADTQYF
TRBJ2-2 | NA | NA | TRBV27 | TGTGCCAGCAGTTTATCCCCGAGCCTGGTAACCGGGGAGCTGTTTTTT | CASSLSPSLVTGELFF